Described below is a single T cell receptor (beta chain) sequence and its context. This record comes from a study of radiotherapy plus CTLA-4 blockade in lung cancer. Study information: Objective responses emerged in about 20% of patients, and roughly 32% attained disease control.

Repertoires were generated with immunoSEQ multiplex PCR, while TCRdb's copy carries only in-frame clones and drops some. The sample holds tens of thousands of clones, 70% to 75% seen once. With 8 bases clipped from V and 2 bases from J, the junction kept 8 bases outside the gene matches. The CDR3 is 16 amino acids. CDR1 is SGHRS, CDR2 YFSETQ, per germline. The study gave focal radiation plus ipilimumab CTLA-4 blockade to patients with chemo-refractory metastatic non-small-cell lung cancer. The origin of this receptor is a human donor with non-small cell lung cancer whose response to radiotherapy plus ipilimumab could not be evaluated. Sequenced material: peripheral blood, taken from a patient treated with radiotherapy plus ipilimumab. The chain carries TRBV5-1 and TRBJ2-1, with 12 bases identical to TRBD2. CDR3 in DNA: TGCGCCAGTCATGTAGGACTAGCGGGGCCCTACAATGAGCAGTTCTTC. As protein: CASHVGLAGPYNEQFF.